Listed below are T cell receptor beta chains from one sample, sequenced in a study of post-analysis software for immune sequencing data. TCRdb re-analysed the PCR reads in MiXCR, keeping a single row per CDR3 protein. The sample records approximately 730,000 distinct CDR3 sequences, 25% to 30% being singletons. Sequenced sample: blood. The receptors shown here come from a girl aged 10 to 17 with multiple sclerosis. Each CDR3 is given without its conserved first and last residue. The order of the fields is V gene, J gene, CDR3 protein.

v_call: TRBV6-5
j_call: TRBJ1-5
cdr3_aa: ASSSTGKNQPQH

v_call: TRBV5-1
j_call: TRBJ2-3
cdr3_aa: ASSLVRRDTQY

v_call: TRBV7-2
j_call: TRBJ2-1
cdr3_aa: ASSLVLLGYNEQF

v_call: TRBV5-6
j_call: NA
cdr3_aa: ASSFLDSNEQY

v_call: TRBV29-1
j_call: TRBJ1-1
cdr3_aa: SGTGVNTEAF

v_call: TRBV10-3
j_call: TRBJ2-5
cdr3_aa: AISREDRETQY

v_call: TRBV7-2
j_call: TRBJ2-2
cdr3_aa: ASSKRAPGNTGELF

v_call: TRBV2
j_call: TRBJ2-7
cdr3_aa: ASSAAGRGGPTYEQY

v_call: TRBV4-3
j_call: TRBJ2-3
cdr3_aa: ASSHSLNGDRAVDTQY

v_call: TRBV10-3
j_call: TRBJ1-1
cdr3_aa: AISESRGATEAF

v_call: TRBV6-6
j_call: TRBJ1-5
cdr3_aa: VSSQGSGNQPLH

v_call: TRBV28
j_call: TRBJ2-7
cdr3_aa: ASSFGGLVYEQY

v_call: TRBV4-3
j_call: TRBJ2-1
cdr3_aa: ASSQEAGGPYNEQF

v_call: TRBV12-3/TRBV12-4
j_call: TRBJ1-5
cdr3_aa: ASSYRDSNQPQH

v_call: TRBV3-1
j_call: TRBJ2-7
cdr3_aa: ASSPAHPGAGWSYEQY

v_call: TRBV12-3/TRBV12-4
j_call: TRBJ1-2
cdr3_aa: ASSLSPGSSGYT

v_call: TRBV12-3/TRBV12-4
j_call: TRBJ1-5
cdr3_aa: ASSGQTDQPQH

v_call: TRBV6-6
j_call: TRBJ2-3
cdr3_aa: ASRTGGVDTQY

v_call: TRBV28
j_call: TRBJ1-1
cdr3_aa: ASSIELNTEAF

v_call: TRBV11-2
j_call: TRBJ1-2
cdr3_aa: ASSLDRDGYGYT

v_call: TRBV28
j_call: NA
cdr3_aa: ASRRAPRFGEQY

v_call: TRBV5-1
j_call: TRBJ2-3
cdr3_aa: ASRSDRSTDTQY

v_call: TRBV28
j_call: TRBJ2-1
cdr3_aa: ASSRLAGIDEQF

v_call: TRBV2
j_call: TRBJ1-1
cdr3_aa: ATTFIGVNTEAF

v_call: TRBV7-2
j_call: TRBJ2-5
cdr3_aa: ASSLNRGLQETQY

v_call: TRBV10-3
j_call: TRBJ2-2
cdr3_aa: AVSTGNGELF

v_call: TRBV20-1
j_call: TRBJ1-2
cdr3_aa: SARNRVYSYT

v_call: TRBV7-9
j_call: TRBJ2-6
cdr3_aa: ASSFLGGGGSGANVLT

v_call: TRBV12-3/TRBV12-4
j_call: TRBJ1-1
cdr3_aa: ASRVGETEAF

v_call: TRBV12-3/TRBV12-4
j_call: TRBJ2-1
cdr3_aa: ASSPDSGGEQF

v_call: TRBV5-1
j_call: TRBJ2-5
cdr3_aa: ASRTGDQETQY

v_call: TRBV20-1
j_call: TRBJ1-5
cdr3_aa: SAAELRSNQPQH

v_call: TRBV4-3
j_call: TRBJ2-7
cdr3_aa: ASSQLAGVPTYEQY

v_call: TRBV24-1
j_call: TRBJ2-5
cdr3_aa: ATSDLRGSQETQY

v_call: TRBV4-3
j_call: TRBJ1-2
cdr3_aa: ASSQDFRDRVVRGYT

v_call: TRBV2
j_call: TRBJ2-4
cdr3_aa: ASTGAGTPLDRIQY

v_call: TRBV29-1
j_call: TRBJ2-7
cdr3_aa: SDLDLRSTYEQY

v_call: TRBV7-2
j_call: TRBJ1-2
cdr3_aa: ASSPWTGTWDGYT

v_call: TRBV20-1
j_call: TRBJ2-3
cdr3_aa: SARERLAGGTDTQY

v_call: TRBV29-1
j_call: TRBJ2-5
cdr3_aa: SVDTGGETQY

v_call: TRBV28
j_call: TRBJ2-3
cdr3_aa: ASSRDQGGNTQY

v_call: TRBV5-1
j_call: TRBJ2-3
cdr3_aa: ASSSPGLADTQY

v_call: TRBV10-2
j_call: TRBJ2-7
cdr3_aa: ASSPGSRYEQY

v_call: TRBV28
j_call: NA
cdr3_aa: ASPPGQGEWGTQY

v_call: TRBV12-3/TRBV12-4
j_call: TRBJ2-3
cdr3_aa: ASRSTGGRGRIHSTDTQY

v_call: TRBV10-2
j_call: TRBJ2-7
cdr3_aa: ASRRGDRGYEQY

v_call: TRBV28
j_call: TRBJ2-3
cdr3_aa: ASSTPGGADTQY

v_call: TRBV5-6
j_call: TRBJ2-3
cdr3_aa: ASSSLGGDIDTQY

v_call: TRBV3-1
j_call: TRBJ2-1
cdr3_aa: ASSPLGQAYNEQF

v_call: TRBV7-2
j_call: TRBJ2-5
cdr3_aa: ASSYYANRATQETQY

v_call: TRBV20-1
j_call: TRBJ2-4
cdr3_aa: SASTGTNDGGDIQY

v_call: TRBV4-1
j_call: TRBJ2-1
cdr3_aa: ASSQGARTYNEQF

v_call: TRBV7-9
j_call: TRBJ1-3
cdr3_aa: ASSLRAVQLSTGNTIY

v_call: TRBV9
j_call: TRBJ2-5
cdr3_aa: ASNEDELQETQY

v_call: TRBV7-8
j_call: TRBJ2-5
cdr3_aa: ASSGPGAGEETQY

v_call: TRBV6-5
j_call: TRBJ1-2
cdr3_aa: ASRGQGGGYT

v_call: TRBV3-1
j_call: TRBJ1-4
cdr3_aa: ASSQGGTPAKLF

v_call: TRBV10-3
j_call: TRBJ2-5
cdr3_aa: AIGGWGAQDETQY

v_call: TRBV6-2/TRBV6-3
j_call: TRBJ1-6
cdr3_aa: ASSRDSITPLH

v_call: TRBV6-2/TRBV6-3
j_call: TRBJ2-5
cdr3_aa: ASSYSTLAAYQETQY